One sample yielded the 15 T cell receptor beta chains listed below, sequenced in a study of metastatic and nonmetastatic thyroid tumors. Nobody among the patients had been given any treatment before thyroid surgery. TCRdb reanalyzed the PCR reads with MiXCR. The sample yields just over 30,000 clones, approximately 19% seen once. Sequenced sample: blood. These receptors were collected from a female donor with papillary thyroid cancer or a benign thyroid nodule (not recorded which). Some clones in this sample may be carry-over from other donors' samples.

This clone occurred a few times. This may stem from a read error, because a much larger clone lies one nucleotide away. The V call is TRBV12-3 or TRBV12-4, the J call TRBJ1-1; TRBD1 matches at 8 bases. The CDR3 spans 14 residues. V dropped 5 bases and J dropped 3; count of bases not matched to a gene: 5. The CDR3 sequence: CASSVTGVDTEAFF. The CDR3 region has the DNA TGTGCCAGCAGTGTGACAGGGGTGGACACTGAAGCTTTCTTT.

This clone occurred many times. V and J are TRBV7-3 and TRBJ2-3, with 8 bases aligning to TRBD1. This CDR3 is 15 amino acids long. From germline, CDR1 is SGHTA and CDR2 FQGTGA. V gave up 11 bases and J gave up 3 bases; unmatched junction bases: 13. The CDR3 DNA reads as TGTGCCTCTTCCCTTCCAGGGGGCGGGACAGATACGCAGTATTTT. It specifies CASSLPGGGTDTQYF. Based on the CDR3 plus reference TRBV7-3 and TRBJ2-3, the full variable domain is GAGVSQTPSNKVTEKGKYVELRCDPISGHTALYWYRQSLGQGPEFLIYFQGTGAADDSGLPNDRFFAVRPEGSVSTLKIQRTERGDSAVYLCASSLPGGGTDTQYFGPGTRLTVL.

This clone has just a few counts. This rearrangement joins TRBV6-1 to TRBJ2-3; the D gene is possibly TRBD1 (5 bases). Germline CDR1 reads MNHNS; CDR2 reads SASEGT. The CDR3 contains 14 residues. V was trimmed by 7 bases and J by 0 bases, leaving 11 bases between them. CDR3 region: CASNRQLSTDTQYF. DNA of the CDR3: TGTGCCAGCAATCGACAGCTTAGCACAGATACGCAGTATTTT.

The chain has TRBV20-1 and TRBJ2-1; no definite D call. In germline, CDR1 is DFQATT, CDR2 SNEGSKA (reference sequence). Trimming pared 3 bases from V and 0 bases from J, leaving 12 bases between. The CDR3 runs to 15 residues. DNA for the CDR3: TGCAGTGCTAGCCCACATAAAGGCTCCTACAATGAGCAGTTCTTC. Translated, it gives CSASPHKGSYNEQFF.

This clone was picked up many times. The CDR3 reads CASGLVVDRAQSSYNSPLHF. The CDR3, as DNA: TGTGCTAGTGGTTTGGTAGTCGACAGGGCCCAGAGCTCCTATAATTCACCCCTCCACTTT. V gene TRBV12-5 combines with J gene TRBJ1-6; 7 nucleotides match TRBD1. The V gene end was trimmed by 0 bases and the J gene end by 0 bases; junction bases not matched to a gene: 11. The CDR3 length is 20 residues. Germline V lookup: CDR1 LGHNT, CDR2 FRNRAP. Filled out from reference TRBV12-5 and TRBJ1-6, the complete variable domain reads DARVTQTPRHKVTEMGQEVTMRCQPILGHNTVFWYRQTMMQGLELLAYFRNRAPLDDSGMPKDRFSAEMPDATLATLKIQPSEPRDSAVYFCASGLVVDRAQSSYNSPLHFGNGTRLTVT.

This clone was detected many times. The chain is built from TRBV7-2 and TRBJ1-1; 7 nucleotides match TRBD1. The CDR3 length is 13 residues. Germline CDR1 and CDR2: SGHTA and FQGNSA. Trimming removed 7 bases from V and 6 bases from J; junction bases left unmatched: 8. CDR3 region: CASIDSGTAEAFF. The CDR3 bases are TGTGCCAGCATCGATTCTGGGACAGCTGAAGCTTTCTTT.

This chain connects TRBV24-1 to TRBJ1-2, with D tentatively TRBD1 (5 bases). Germline loops: CDR1 KGHDR, CDR2 SFDVKD. The V and J ends lost 4 bases and 6 bases respectively, with 14 bases between them. This CDR3 contains 14 residues. The CDR3 loop reads CATSDPGGIDGYTF. In DNA, the CDR3 is TGTGCCACCAGTGACCCGGGGGGAATCGATGGCTACACCTTC.

The sample holds many counts of this clone. The chain links TRBV6-1 to TRBJ1-1; no definite D call. The CDR3 covers 9 residues. The germline V gene encodes CDR1 MNHNS and CDR2 SASEGT. CDR3 sequence (DNA): TGTGCAGTAGGCCCCGAAGCTTTCTTT. As protein: CAVGPEAFF.

This clone appeared a few times. The chain links TRBV28 to TRBJ1-2; 7 bases are a match to TRBD1. V lost 5 bases to trimming and J lost 5 bases; unmatched junction nucleotides: 8. CDR3 size: 14 residues. Germline CDR1 MDHEN, CDR2 SYDVKM. The CDR3 DNA is TGTGCCAGCAGTGCCACAGGGGTAAGATATGGCTACACCTTC. It translates to CASSATGVRYGYTF.

This clone was observed many times. V is TRBV10-3 and J is TRBJ1-1; perhaps TRBD1 as D (6 bases). The CDR3 covers 14 residues. V was cut by 2 bases and J by 1 base, with 8 bases left in between. Germline assignment: CDR1 ENHRY and CDR2 SYGVKD. The CDR3, as DNA: TGTGCCATCAGTGAGAGGGGGGGGAACACTGAAGCTTTCTTT. Its translation: CAISERGGNTEAFF.

As for this clone: A much larger clone lies a single base off, so this may be a read error. CDR3 nucleotides: TGTGCCAGCAGCTCCAGGGACACGGAGGTAGCTTTCTTT. This codes for CASSSRDTEVAFF. The genes are TRBV7-9 and TRBJ1-1, with D perhaps matching TRBD1 (6 bases). CDR3 length equals 13 residues. Germline assignment: CDR1 SEHNR and CDR2 FQNEAQ (reference sequence). Trimming shortened V by 4 bases and J by 10 bases, and 16 bases separated the two germline ends.

This clone occurred many times. The chain carries TRBV6-1 and TRBJ1-1; D might be TRBD1 (6 bases). V was cut by 5 bases and J by 5 bases, with 12 bases left in between. This CDR3 region has 13 residues. Germline V gene data show CDR1 as MNHNS and CDR2 as SASEGT. The CDR3 DNA follows: TGTGCCAGCAGTCCTGGGCAGGGGACTGAAGCTTTCTTT. Translating it yields CASSPGQGTEAFF.

This chain joins TRBV7-8 and TRBJ1-5; the match to TRBD1 covers 8 bases. Germline values: CDR1 SGHVS, CDR2 FQNEAQ. Unmatched junction bases numbered 5, after V lost 5 bases and J lost 2 bases. CDR3 length: 15 residues. The CDR3 sequence: CASSTGTGGNQPQHF. The CDR3 nucleotides read TGTGCCAGCAGCACCGGGACAGGCGGCAATCAGCCCCAGCATTTT.

The rearrangement links TRBV7-2 to TRBJ2-5; TRBD1 is a possible D gene (6 bases). Per the germline V gene, CDR1 is SGHTA and CDR2 is FQGNSA. The CDR3 has 16 amino acids. V lost 4 bases to trimming and J lost 8 bases, with 23 bases between them. The CDR3 is CASSYGQSQGADTQYF. The CDR3 bases are TGTGCCAGCAGCTATGGACAGTCTCAAGGGGCAGATACCCAGTACTTC.

V gene TRBV5-1 combines with J gene TRBJ1-2, with 12 bases lining up with TRBD1. Germline V gene data show CDR1 as SGHRS and CDR2 as YFSETQ. The CDR3 consists of 17 residues. The ends lost 6 bases at V and 4 bases at J; junction bases unmatched: 13. The CDR3 here is CASTFFGTGGESYGYTF. The DNA of the CDR3 is TGCGCCAGCACTTTTTTCGGGACAGGGGGCGAAAGCTATGGCTACACCTTC. Full variable domain (rest looked up from reference TRBV5-1 and TRBJ1-2): KAGVTQTPRYLIKTRGQQVTLSCSPISGHRSVSWYQQTPGQGLQFLFEYFSETQRNKGNFPGRFSGRQFSNSRSEMNVSTLELGDSALYLCASTFFGTGGESYGYTFGSGTRLTVV.